This TCR beta chain stems from a study of cytomegalovirus exposure and HLA in healthy donors. This clone has just one count. Its antigen is undetermined. Study-wide findings and caveats: Researchers catalogued roughly 150 TCR beta chains as cytomegalovirus-associated. Several of the most significant clusters were apparently associated with common viral pathogens in a later analysis.

Germline V CDR1 and CDR2: SEHNR, FQNEAQ (reference sequence). After removal of 3 bases from V and 3 bases from J, the junction contained 8 bases not matched to a gene. The CDR3 spans 15 residues. The PCR ran on 60 Vbeta and 13 Jbeta primers. Libraries were prepared by immunoSEQ multiplex PCR; TCRdb keeps only in-frame clonotypes and omits some of them. In the table there are tens of thousands of clones, about 80% of which are singletons. The clonotype originates from a man aged 45-65 years in good health and CMV-seropositive. Sequenced input: PBMCs. V usage is TRBV7-9 and J usage is TRBJ2-7; 7 positions agree with TRBD2. CDR3 bases: TGTGCCAGCAGCTTCGGCTCTAGCGGAGTCTACGAGCAGTACTTC. This sequence encodes CASSFGSSGVYEQYF. The entire variable domain, with the rest obtained from reference TRBV7-9 and TRBJ2-7, is as follows: DTGVSQNPRHKITKRGQNVTFRCDPISEHNRLYWYRQTLGQGPEFLTYFQNEAQLEKSRLLSDRFSAERPKGSFSTLEIQRTEQGDSAMYLCASSFGSSGVYEQYFGPGTRLTVT.